This paragraph covers one T cell receptor beta chain sequence. The antigen remains unidentified. Generated by immunoSEQ multiplex PCR, the TCRdb table keeps only in-frame clones and is missing some. This sample yields fewer than 100,000 clones, of which about 85% are seen a single time; 2.5% to 3% belongs to the top ten. All patients were mismatch repair deficient, assessed by either PCR or immunohistochemistry. TCR sequencing covered a few patients who responded to pembrolizumab. This entry comes from a study of PD-1 blockade in mismatch repair-deficient tumors. Overall study: Patients had over ten mismatch repair-deficient cancer types and were previously treated and progressing. Study-wide results and caveats: After pembrolizumab, tumor-resident clones rose rapidly, then generally contracted before radiologic responses.

Germline CDR1 and CDR2: SGHVS and FNYEAQ. The CDR3 is 17 residues long. V was cut by 6 bases and J by 0 bases, with 15 bases left in between. The chain employs TRBV7-6 and TRBJ2-6, with a weak D call TRBD2 (6 bases). The sequencing used peripheral blood, collected 12 weeks after starting pembrolizumab. This clonotype was obtained from an adult with mismatch repair-deficient cancer. The CDR3 region has the DNA TGTGCCAGCAGTACCGGGACGGGAGTCTCTGGGGCCAACGTCCTGACTTTC. It specifies CASSTGTGVSGANVLTF.